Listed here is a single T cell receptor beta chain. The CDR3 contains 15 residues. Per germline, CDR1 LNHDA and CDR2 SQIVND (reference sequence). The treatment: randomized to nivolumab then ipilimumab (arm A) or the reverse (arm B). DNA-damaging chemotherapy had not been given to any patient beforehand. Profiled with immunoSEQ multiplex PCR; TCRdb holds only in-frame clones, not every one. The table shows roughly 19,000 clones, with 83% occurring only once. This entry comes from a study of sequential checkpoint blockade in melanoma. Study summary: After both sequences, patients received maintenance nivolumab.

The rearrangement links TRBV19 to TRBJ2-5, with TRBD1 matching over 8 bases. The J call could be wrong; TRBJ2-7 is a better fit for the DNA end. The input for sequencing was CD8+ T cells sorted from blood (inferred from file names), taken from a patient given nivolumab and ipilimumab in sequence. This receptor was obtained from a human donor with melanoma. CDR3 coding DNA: TGTGCCAGTAGTGAGCCGGGACAGGCTTTCGACGAGCAGTACTTC. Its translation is CASSEPGQAFDEQYF.